These 22 T cell receptor beta chains came from one sample sequenced in a study of cytomegalovirus exposure and HLA in healthy donors. PCR used 60 Vbeta primers and 13 Jbeta primers. Produced via immunoSEQ multiplex PCR; TCRdb's table is partial and in-frame only. The sample carries about 300,000 clones, about nine tenths recorded once. The sequencing input was PBMCs. These receptors all stem from a middle-aged man in good health and CMV-seropositive.

This clone was observed a handful of times. V and J are TRBV6-1 and TRBJ1-1; TRBD1 agrees at 7 bases. In germline, CDR1 is MNHNS, CDR2 SASEGT. This CDR3 region has 14 residues. The V segment lost 6 bases and the J segment 1 base; nucleotides outside the gene matches: 5. The CDR3 DNA sequence: TGTGCCAGCAGCTGGACAGGAGCGAACACTGAAGCTTTCTTT. Translation gives CASSWTGANTEAFF.

V is TRBV11-1 and J is TRBJ1-2; TRBD1 is a possible D gene (5 bases). CDR1 is SGHAT, CDR2 FQDESV, per germline (reference sequence). The V end lost 7 bases, the J end lost 2 bases, and 11 bases lay between the germline ends. The CDR3 runs to 13 residues. In nucleotides, the CDR3 is TGTGCCAGCACCCGGACACCAAACTATGGCTACACCTTC. Amino acids: CASTRTPNYGYTF.

The chain combines TRBV28 with TRBJ2-7; weak D call: TRBD2 (6 bases). Germline-derived CDR1 and CDR2 are MDHEN and SYDVKM. Deletions cut 5 bases from V and 0 bases from J, with 17 bases between. The CDR3 covers 16 residues. The chain's CDR3 is CASSTPAGRSSYEQYF. The CDR3 coding sequence is TGTGCCAGCAGTACCCCCGCGGGACGGAGCTCCTACGAGCAGTACTTC.

The V gene is TRBV13, the J gene TRBJ2-7; 8 nucleotides match TRBD1. The germline V gene has CDR1 PRHDT and CDR2 FYEKMQ (reference sequence). The junction had 9 bases not matched to a gene; V was cut back by 5 bases and J by 3 bases. The CDR3 has 15 amino acids. The CDR3 here is CASSPRDRQFYEQYF. The CDR3 bases are TGTGCCAGCAGCCCTCGGGACAGGCAATTCTACGAGCAGTACTTC.

The chain is built from TRBV28 and TRBJ2-7, with a weak D call TRBD1 (5 bases). The V and J ends lost 4 bases and 0 bases respectively, with 13 bases between them. The CDR3 runs to 15 residues. CDR1 is MDHEN and CDR2 is SYDVKM in the germline V gene. DNA of the CDR3: TGTGCCAGCAGTTCCCTCAAACAGGCCTCCTACGAGCAGTACTTC. It yields the protein CASSSLKQASYEQYF.

The chain employs TRBV27 and TRBJ1-1; TRBD1 aligns across 8 bases. V shed 6 bases, J shed 2 bases, and the junction held 2 bases outside the gene matches. CDR3 length: 13 amino acids. Per germline, CDR1 MNHEY and CDR2 SMNVEV (reference sequence). The CDR3 reads CASRQGENTEAFF. The CDR3 DNA is TGTGCCAGCAGACAGGGGGAAAACACTGAAGCTTTCTTT.

The chain is built from TRBV28 and TRBJ1-5; 7 bases fit TRBD1. Per the germline V gene, CDR1 is MDHEN and CDR2 is SYDVKM. This CDR3 contains 15 residues. Trimming took 1 base from V and 4 from J; bases not matched to a gene: 4. The CDR3 loop reads CASSLSGQPNQPQHF. In DNA, the CDR3 is TGTGCCAGCAGTTTATCGGGACAGCCTAATCAGCCCCAGCATTTT.

V usage is TRBV9 and J usage is TRBJ1-1; D not resolved. The CDR3 is 15 amino acids. Trimming cost V 5 bases and J 0 bases, with 14 bases left between them. In germline, CDR1 is SGDLS, CDR2 YYNGEE. CDR3 protein: CASSTGVVMNTEAFF. Here the CDR3 DNA reads TGTGCCAGCAGTACCGGGGTGGTCATGAACACTGAAGCTTTCTTT.

The chain carries TRBV29-1 and TRBJ1-1; a weak D match, TRBD1 (5 bases). The V end was cut by 1 base, the J end by 4 bases, with 7 bases between. The CDR3 is made up of 12 amino acids. Germline V gene lookup returns CDR1 SQVTM and CDR2 ANQGSEA. CDR3 nucleotides: TGCAGCGTTGAAGGGGGCGGCACTGAAGCTTTCTTT. Amino acids: CSVEGGGTEAFF.

This chain uses TRBV7-9 with TRBJ2-3; the match to TRBD2 covers 7 bases. V lost 3 bases, J lost 4 bases, and 7 bases stayed unmatched. CDR1 is SEHNR and CDR2 is FQNEAQ in the germline V gene (reference sequence). This CDR3 is built from 15 residues. The CDR3 DNA follows: TGTGCCAGCAGCTTTGGGGGAGGGCAAGCAGATACGCAGTATTTT. Amino acid sequence: CASSFGGGQADTQYF.

This CDR3 reads CASSQEGSYGYTF. CDR3 in DNA: TGTGCCAGCAGCCAAGAGGGGAGCTATGGCTACACCTTC. The V call is TRBV4-2, the J call TRBJ1-2; no firm D call. There are 13 residues in the CDR3. V lost 0 bases to trimming and J lost 4 bases, with 6 bases between them. Germline-derived CDR1 and CDR2 are LGHNA and YNFKEQ.

Only a few counts were recorded for this clone. The V gene is TRBV28, the J gene TRBJ1-4; D is perhaps TRBD1 (5 bases). The CDR3 is 15 residues long. The V gene's germline CDR1 is MDHEN and CDR2 SYDVKM. V shed 1 base and J shed 8 bases, with 14 bases lying between them. This CDR3 is CASSLSTALWEKLFF. CDR3 nucleotides: TGTGCCAGCAGTTTATCGACAGCTCTCTGGGAAAAACTGTTTTTT.

Points on this clone: Different DNA sequences within this sample yield the same CDR3. The J gene is TRBJ2-3, the V gene TRBV7-3; 8 nucleotides align to TRBD1. The CDR3 runs 15 residues. Germline lookup yields CDR1 SGHTA and CDR2 FQGTGA. V was clipped by 6 bases and J by 0 bases; unmatched bases: 5. The CDR3 region has the DNA TGTGCCAGCAGTAGCGGACAGGGCAGCACAGATACGCAGTATTTT. It yields the protein CASSSGQGSTDTQYF.

This clone has only a few counts. The chain carries TRBV18 and TRBJ2-7; a weak D match, TRBD2 (7 bases). The CDR3 is 14 amino acids. Germline V gives CDR1 KGHSH, CDR2 LQKENI. The V gene lost 1 base and the J gene lost 4 bases, with 11 bases spanning the gap. The CDR3 protein is CASSPRGGGYEQYF. The DNA of the CDR3 is TGTGCCAGCTCACCACGGGGGGGCGGGTACGAGCAGTACTTC.

The chain combines TRBV6-5 with TRBJ1-3; weak D call: TRBD1 (6 bases). CDR1 and CDR2 from the germline V gene are MNHEY and SVGAGI. There are 13 residues in the CDR3. Trimming cost V 7 bases and J 0 bases, with 7 bases left between them. The DNA of the CDR3 is TGTGCCAGCACGGACAGCTCTGGAAACACCATATATTTT. It yields the protein CASTDSSGNTIYF.

This clone was counted a single time. The CDR3 here is CASSSPQEVAARGTQYF. CDR3 coding DNA: TGTGCCAGCAGTTCCCCCCAGGAGGTAGCAGCTCGAGGGACCCAGTACTTC. V gene TRBV28 combines with J gene TRBJ2-5, with D possibly matching TRBD2 (5 bases). Per the germline V gene, CDR1 is MDHEN and CDR2 is SYDVKM. This CDR3 is 17 amino acids long. V lost 4 bases and J lost 7, with 25 bases in between. The full variable domain, completed using reference TRBV28 and TRBJ2-5, is DVKVTQSSRYLVKRTGEKVFLECVQDMDHENMFWYRQDPGLGLRLIYFSYDVKMKEKGDIPEGYSVSREKKERFSLILESASTNQTSMYLCASSSPQEVAARGTQYFGPGTRLLVL.

The chain links TRBV7-3 to TRBJ2-1; 9 positions agree with TRBD2. This CDR3 has 14 amino acids. Germline V lookup: CDR1 SGHTA, CDR2 FQGTGA. V dropped 5 bases and J dropped 6; count of bases not matched to a gene: 5. The CDR3 DNA sequence: TGTGCCAGCAGCCTTAGCGGGAGCGGCAATGAGCAGTTCTTC. This translates into CASSLSGSGNEQFF. The full variable domain, completed using reference TRBV7-3 and TRBJ2-1, is GAGVSQTPSNKVTEKGKYVELRCDPISGHTALYWYRQSLGQGPEFLIYFQGTGAADDSGLPNDRFFAVRPEGSVSTLKIQRTERGDSAVYLCASSLSGSGNEQFFGPGTRLTVL.

The chain combines TRBV2 with TRBJ1-5; D possibly corresponds to TRBD1 (6 bases). Germline V lookup: CDR1 SNHLY, CDR2 FYNNEI. This CDR3 contains 17 residues. The V end lost 6 bases, the J end lost 2 bases, and 20 bases lay between the germline ends. The CDR3 region is CASSDWGGGDGNQPQHF. CDR3 DNA: TGTGCCAGCAGCGACTGGGGGGGCGGGGATGGCAATCAGCCCCAGCATTTT.

The J gene is TRBJ2-1, the V gene TRBV18, with a tentative D call TRBD2 (7 bases). The CDR3 loop spans 15 amino acids. Trimming took off 1 base at V and 6 bases at J, with 13 bases between the two ends. Germline loops: CDR1 KGHSH, CDR2 LQKENI. The CDR3 sequence: CASSPRGGLGNEQFF. DNA of the CDR3: TGTGCCAGCTCACCACGGGGGGGCTTAGGCAATGAGCAGTTCTTC. Combining the CDR3 with reference TRBV18 and TRBJ2-1 gives the whole variable domain NAGVMQNPRHLVRRRGQEARLRCSPMKGHSHVYWYRQLPEEGLKFMVYLQKENIIDESGMPKERFSAEFPKEGPSILRIQQVVRGDSAAYFCASSPRGGLGNEQFFGPGTRLTVL.

The chain combines TRBV7-9 with TRBJ2-7; a possible D gene is TRBD1 (6 bases). Germline values: CDR1 SEHNR, CDR2 FQNEAQ (reference sequence). The CDR3 is made up of 14 amino acids. Trimming took off 5 bases at V and 0 bases at J, with 11 bases between the two ends. In nucleotides, the CDR3 is TGTGCCAGCAGCCTGGAGGACAGCTCCTACGAGCAGTACTTC. This codes for CASSLEDSSYEQYF.

V usage is TRBV4-3 and J usage is TRBJ1-1; D is possibly TRBD1 (5 bases). With 0 bases removed from V and 3 bases from J, the gap between germline ends came to 14 bases. Germline CDR1 LGHNA, CDR2 YSLEER. This CDR3 region has 16 residues. The CDR3 DNA sequence: TGCGCCAGCAGCCAAGATCGTTCAGGGCAGGACACTGAAGCTTTCTTT. Its protein product is CASSQDRSGQDTEAFF.

This clone was picked up one time. V is TRBV27 and J is TRBJ2-2; weak D call: TRBD2 (5 bases). The CDR3 length is 15 residues. CDR1 is MNHEY, CDR2 SMNVEV, per germline (reference sequence). The germline V and J ends were trimmed by 2 bases and 7 bases, with 14 bases remaining between them. The DNA for the CDR3 is TGTGCCAGCAGTTTAGAGGGAGCAGTGGTCGGGGAGCTGTTTTTT. Protein: CASSLEGAVVGELFF.